This record covers a single T cell receptor (beta chain). In its sample, this clone was seen once. The clone's antigen remains unknown. No clone much larger than this one lies a single base away; base qualities are absent. The data belong to a study of cytomegalovirus exposure and HLA in healthy donors (dated 2017 in TCRdb). Describing the broader study: An earlier analysis of several hundred of the donors reported 250 to 350 Gb of sequence data and 95 million to 140 million unique TCR beta sequences obtained from about 179 million T cells. The number of typed donors differed by locus: about 629-630 for A, B, C, DRB1 and DQB1; 522 for DQA1; 606 for DPA1; and around 450 for DPB1. An early release that covered 640 HLA-typed donors contained approximately 300 gigabases of sequencing data and around 80 million unique TCR sequences. All discovery cohort repertoires had been generated using a single sequencing platform. Both class I and class II loci were covered by HLA typing, at four-digit resolution. The study combined high-throughput TCR immunosequencing, statistical association of individual TCRs with disease status, and machine learning to predict cytomegalovirus infection status. A later genetic analysis took genome-wide SNP genotypes for about 55% of the 666 donors and used that subset as a discovery cohort. Among about 400 genotyped donors of the cohort, an average of about 240,000 unique TCR beta nucleotide sequences was sequenced per donor, of which roughly 18% were non-productive. The study aimed to test whether signatures of past pathogen exposure could be identified by cataloging public T cell receptors. A separate validation cohort of over a hundred different subjects was used in addition to the roughly 670-subject first cohort. To decide whether each TCR beta V gene segment behaved as functional or pseudogenic, an earlier analysis of fewer than 750 of the donors relied on high-throughput TCR beta sequencing. Donor age, sex, ethnicity and CMV serostatus were collected together with the repertoire data. The study profiled the T cell repertoires of about 720 subjects by immunosequencing and related them to cytomegalovirus serostatus. Rather than using new phenotypic data, the later analysis identified candidate immune exposures from TCR beta sequences and from how often those sequences occurred across donors. In a later analysis, previously published TCR beta repertoires from about 640 donors were re-analyzed and high-resolution HLA genotyping was added so that TCR occurrence patterns could be studied. The genetic ancestry cluster associated with self-reported Caucasian donors included about 84% of the roughly 380 genotyped donors. Because of strong linkage in the cohort, five DR-DQ haplotypes were treated as single units for association and clustering. Overall study outcomes, separate from this receptor: In a later genetic analysis, a missense DCLRE1C variant was associated with V-gene and J-gene trimming of TCR beta chains, and the association was replicated in an independent cohort. At a false discovery rate of 0.05, a later analysis linked around 15,000 TCR beta sequences to specific HLA alleles. A later genetic analysis reported fewer N-insertions in productive TCRs among donors in an Asian-associated ancestry cluster than the roughly 620-donor mean. Correlated functional status among segregating V segments might be attributable to linkage disequilibrium, but an unknown experimental factor could not be ruled out. In a later analysis, the rate of TCR association differed among HLA loci, with DRB1 alleles having the most associated TCRs and HLA-C alleles having the fewest. According to the authors, the approach could potentially be generalized to other disease states and immunological phenotypes. A cluster of highly shared sequence variants was judged likely to represent a technical artifact of the sequencing pipeline. In vitro tests confirmed that three of the cytomegalovirus-associated TCR beta chains recognize cytomegalovirus antigens. An earlier analysis of around 500 of the donors showed that most TCR beta V segments appeared in productive rearrangements either about 87% or about 30% of the time, which broadly matched IMGT annotations. Because some donors lacked HLA typing at each locus, the association tests relied only on the typed subset. In a later analysis, several top co-occurrence clusters were reported to appear linked to parvovirus B19, influenza, CMV and Epstein-Barr virus. In this cohort, only TCR beta chains were sequenced, and detectable features were limited by the absence of alpha or paired-chain data. The classifier was reported to diagnose cytomegalovirus status with high specificity and sensitivity in both the original cohort and the validation cohort. Assigning TCR associations to individual alleles was difficult when HLA alleles, especially DR and DQ, strongly co-occurred. A later analysis found that most CMV-associated TCR beta chains appeared HLA-restricted, with HLA associations seemingly driven largely by CMV exposure. A further reported finding was that TCR beta sequences accurately predicted the HLA-A and HLA-B alleles for most subjects in the first cohort. The earlier analysis of nearly 600 of the donors excluded approximately 15 rarely observed V segments, including chromosome 9 orphons, because counts were too low. Presence/absence analyses assumed roughly uniform sequencing depth across donors, an assumption that may not hold. The only immune exposure information available for the cohort was CMV serostatus. In a later analysis, HLA-associated TCR beta chains showed more clonal expansion and lower generation probabilities than non-associated chains that were equally common. The study listed 150 to 200 TCR beta chains as associated with cytomegalovirus. Some IMGT-functional V segments, including TRBV6-2 and TRBV6-3, could not be told apart with the 87-base-pair reads, so those segments were excluded. While some public TCRs were present in many individuals, most TCR sequences turned up only very rarely across donors.

Trimming removed 4 bases from V and 6 bases from J, leaving 23 bases between the germline ends. CDR1 and CDR2 are read off the germline V gene as SGHRS and YFSETQ. Reading from cysteine to phenylalanine, the CDR3 counts 16 amino acids. The only DNA kept is the CDR3, 48 bases in frame from the first base. Libraries were constructed by the immunoSEQ multiplex PCR assay. A mixture of 60 forward primers for TCR Vbeta segments and 13 reverse primers for TCR Jbeta segments was used in the multiplex PCR. The CDR3 region of rearranged TCR beta genes was amplified from genomic DNA by a multiplex PCR assay. On the Illumina HiSeq System, the amplified TCR beta libraries were sequenced as 87-base-pair reads. In the original analysis: A later analysis counted about 80 million unique TCR beta chains across the 550 to 800 repertoires, and roughly 11 million of these chains were shared by at least two donors. Raw reads were error-corrected and collapsed into unique sequences with a nearest-neighbor algorithm that merged closely related sequences to remove PCR and sequencing errors. To assign V, D and J gene segments, CDR3 sequences were aligned to IMGT reference sequences. Each retained sequence needed at least a six-nucleotide match to both a V gene segment and a J gene segment. Rearrangements were classified as productive when the CDR3 lacked stop codons and remained in frame with V and J, and all other rearrangements were classified as non-productive. Following IMGT convention, CDR3 was defined as the stretch from the second conserved V-encoded cysteine to the conserved J-encoded phenylalanine. Sequences without an unambiguous match to a single V gene segment were excluded from the earlier analysis of several hundred of the donors. An earlier analysis of about 590 of the donors classified V segments as functional when productive rearrangements were above 56.7% and as segregating when the standard deviation between donors was above 5%. A statistical classification framework was developed to diagnose cytomegalovirus status using the catalog of TCR beta chain sequences. In a later analysis, TCR nucleotide sequences were compared against IMGT/GENE-DB human TR gene sequences so that V and J genes could be assigned. In a later analysis, CDR3 sequences and most-parsimonious VDJ recombination scenarios were assigned using the TCRdist pipeline. In a later analysis, each TCR beta chain was defined by its CDR3 amino acid sequence together with its V-gene family, and reads without a unique V-gene family were excluded. In a later analysis, 450 to 600 highly shared, low-generation-probability nucleotide sequences were removed to address suspected cross-contamination and a sequencing artifact. In a later analysis, a clonal expansion index for each public chain was calculated from normalized within-repertoire ranks of inferred template counts. A later analysis computed generation probabilities with a VDJ recombination model fitted to out-of-frame rearrangements, and checked the results against IGoR. In a later analysis, hypergeometric tests were used to score TCR-TCR, TCR-HLA and TCR-CMV co-occurrence, with a repertoire-size bias correction applied to TCR pairs. False discovery rates were estimated in a later analysis by permuting HLA or CMV assignments 20 times. In a later analysis, co-occurring TCRs were grouped with DBSCAN, and TCRdist sequence similarity was added when clustering was performed within HLA-allele-positive subsets. Co-occurrence clustering excluded repertoires with fewer than 30,000 or more than 120,000 public chains, plus five with anomalous nucleotide sharing. In TCRdb, the immuneACCESS table is reduced to in-frame sequences with V and J assigned. These tables do not hold every clone; where another copy was compared, an unresolved V gene accounts for under half, and the others remain unexplained. D and trimming come from the DNA, and the V and J calls and clone size come from that table. The sample includes about 170,000 clones, with roughly 80% observed a single time. The ten largest account for 2.4% of the sample.

The cohort consisted of 666 healthy bone marrow donors. Cohort members were all nominally healthy when sampled, although unrecorded immune exposures were likely present. The donor was CMV seronegative and belonged to the group of roughly 330 seronegative cohort members. A peripheral blood sample was collected from each donor, and TCR beta sequencing was performed on peripheral blood mononuclear cells. Genomic DNA was extracted from the blood cell samples with the Qiagen DNeasy Blood Extraction Kit. The TCR sequence derives from a male donor in good health and CMV-seronegative. This sequence uses TRBV5-1 and TRBJ2-7; the D segment could be TRBD2, given 6 matching bases. Sequencing used PBMCs. The CDR3 reads as follows: CASSQDGGGVSPEQYF. At the DNA level, the sequence is TGCGCCAGCAGCCAGGACGGTGGAGGGGTTTCGCCCGAGCAGTACTTC.